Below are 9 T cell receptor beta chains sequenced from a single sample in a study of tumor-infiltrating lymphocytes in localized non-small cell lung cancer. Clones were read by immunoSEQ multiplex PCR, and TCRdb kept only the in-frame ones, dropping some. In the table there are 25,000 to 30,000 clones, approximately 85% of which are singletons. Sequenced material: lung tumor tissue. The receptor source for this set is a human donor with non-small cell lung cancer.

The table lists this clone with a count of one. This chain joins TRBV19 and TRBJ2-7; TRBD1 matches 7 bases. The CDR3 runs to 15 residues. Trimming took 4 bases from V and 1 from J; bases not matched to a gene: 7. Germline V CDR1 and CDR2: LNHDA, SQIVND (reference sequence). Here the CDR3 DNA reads TGTGCCAGTAGTAGAGACAGGGTTGGTTCCTACGAGCAGTACTTC. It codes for CASSRDRVGSYEQYF.

CDR3 protein: CATSRDIGGGETQYF. CDR3 bases: TGTGCCACCAGCAGAGATATCGGGGGCGGAGAGACCCAGTACTTC. This chain links TRBV15 with TRBJ2-5, with D perhaps assigned TRBD1 or TRBD2 (6 bases each). Germline assignment: CDR1 LNHNV and CDR2 YYDKDF (reference sequence). The CDR3 extends over 15 amino acids. Trimming took 0 bases from V and 4 from J, leaving 12 bases between them.

The CDR3 coding sequence is TGTGCCAGCAGCTTGGGTCCGGATAGCAATCAGCCCCAGCATTTT. Protein sequence: CASSLGPDSNQPQHF. This rearrangement joins TRBV5-4 to TRBJ1-5; no firm D call. Germline V lookup: CDR1 SGHNT, CDR2 YYREEE (reference sequence). This CDR3 contains 15 residues. Trimming stripped 0 bases from V and 0 bases from J, with 7 bases between. Variable domain in full (rest from reference TRBV5-4 and TRBJ1-5): ETGVTQSPTHLIKTRGQQVTLRCSSQSGHNTVSWYQQALGQGPQFIFQYYREEENGRGNFPPRFSGLQFPNYSSELNVNALELDDSALYLCASSLGPDSNQPQHFGDGTRLSIL.

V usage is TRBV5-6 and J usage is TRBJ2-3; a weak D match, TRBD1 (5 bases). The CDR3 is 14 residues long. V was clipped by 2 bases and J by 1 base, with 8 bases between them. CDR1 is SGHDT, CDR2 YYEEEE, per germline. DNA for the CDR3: TGTGCCAGCAGCTTTGTCAGGGGCACAGATACGCAGTATTTT. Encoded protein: CASSFVRGTDTQYF.

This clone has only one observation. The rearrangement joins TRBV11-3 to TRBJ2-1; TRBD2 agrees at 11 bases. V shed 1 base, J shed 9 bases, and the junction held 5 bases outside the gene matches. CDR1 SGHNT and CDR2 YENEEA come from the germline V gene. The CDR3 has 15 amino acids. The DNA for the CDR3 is TGTGCCAGCAGCTTAGTTAGCGGGGGGGCCTTTGAGCAGTTCTTC. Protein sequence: CASSLVSGGAFEQFF. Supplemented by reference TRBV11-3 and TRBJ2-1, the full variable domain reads EAGVVQSPRYKIIEKKQPVAFWCNPISGHNTLYWYLQNLGQGPELLIRYENEEAVDDSQLPKDRFSAERLKGVDSTLKIQPAELGDSAVYLCASSLVSGGAFEQFFGPGTRLTVL.

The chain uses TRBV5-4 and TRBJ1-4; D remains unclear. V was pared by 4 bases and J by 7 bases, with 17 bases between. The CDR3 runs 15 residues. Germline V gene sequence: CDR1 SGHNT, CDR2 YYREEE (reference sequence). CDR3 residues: CASSQDRGVGEKLFF. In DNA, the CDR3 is TGTGCCAGCAGCCAGGATCGGGGAGTTGGTGAAAAACTGTTTTTT.

The CDR3 DNA sequence: TGTGCCAGCAGGCCCCACGGGTTGGCTAGGGGCTACACCTTC. Translation: CASRPHGLARGYTF. The chain has TRBV2 and TRBJ1-2; D is uncertain. The germline V gene encodes CDR1 SNHLY and CDR2 FYNNEI. Trimming took off 6 bases at V and 8 bases at J, with 19 bases between the two ends. The CDR3 consists of 14 residues.

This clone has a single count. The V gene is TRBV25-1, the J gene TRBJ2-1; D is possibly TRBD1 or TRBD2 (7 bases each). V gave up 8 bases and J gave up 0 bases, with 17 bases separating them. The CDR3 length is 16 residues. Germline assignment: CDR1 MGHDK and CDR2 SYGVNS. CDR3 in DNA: TGTGCCAGCGGGAAGGGGGCTAGCGGCTCCTACAATGAGCAGTTCTTC. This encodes CASGKGASGSYNEQFF. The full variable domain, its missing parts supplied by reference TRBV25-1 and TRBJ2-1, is EADIYQTPRYLVIGTGKKITLECSQTMGHDKMYWYQQDPGMELHLIHYSYGVNSTEKGDLSSESTVSRIRTEHFPLTLESARPSHTSQYLCASGKGASGSYNEQFFGPGTRLTVL.

The CDR3 loop reads CASSPGSGGNQPQHF. For the CDR3, the DNA is TGTGCCAGCTCACCGGGGTCAGGGGGCAATCAGCCCCAGCATTTT. This chain uses TRBV18 with TRBJ1-5, with D perhaps matching TRBD1 (6 bases). Trimming took 3 bases from V and 2 from J, leaving 11 bases between them. This CDR3 has 15 residues. CDR1 KGHSH and CDR2 LQKENI come from the germline V gene.